Following are 32 T cell receptor beta chains from one sample sequenced in a study of vaccination effects on CD4 cells after COVID-19. These TCRs' antigens remain unknown. ViraFEST assay sequencing came after antigen-specific CD4+ T cells were expanded with viral peptide pools. Researchers isolated CD4+ T cells once approximately ten days of culture had elapsed. Two doses of BNT162b2 or mRNA-1273 vaccine were administered to participants. Sequenced by immunoSEQ multiplex PCR; TCRdb stores in-frame clones only, minus some. The sample has about 59,000 clones, roughly 78% seen once. The input for sequencing was CD4+ T cells from PBMCs cultured with HCoV-OC43 spike peptides, taken after COVID-19 vaccination. The subset was: HCoV-OC43 spike overlapping peptide pool stimulation. These receptors originate from a human donor who received a COVID-19 vaccine.

The gene calls are TRBV5-1 and TRBJ2-1; TRBD2 might be the D (5 bases). Germline CDR1 SGHRS, CDR2 YFSETQ. The CDR3 is 15 residues long. V gave up 0 bases and J gave up 3 bases, with 10 bases separating them. The CDR3: CASSLGPDFYNEQFF. CDR3 in DNA: TGCGCCAGCAGCTTGGGGCCGGACTTCTACAATGAGCAGTTCTTC.

This clone was found a few times. The rearrangement uses TRBV27 and TRBJ2-2; D is uncertain. Germline V gene data show CDR1 as MNHEY and CDR2 as SMNVEV (reference sequence). The CDR3 is 14 residues long. Trimming took off 5 bases at V and 1 base at J, with 8 bases between the two ends. The CDR3 DNA follows: TGTGCCAGCAGTACATCCTGGAACACCGGGGAGCTGTTTTTT. Residues: CASSTSWNTGELFF.

V is TRBV10-1 and J is TRBJ2-3; D call uncertain. CDR3 length equals 13 residues. Germline V gives CDR1 WNHNN, CDR2 SYGVQD (reference sequence). Between the trimmed V and J ends, which lost 4 bases and 0 bases, there was a span of 5 bases. CDR3 nucleotide sequence: TGCGCCAGCAGTGGTGGCAGCACAGATACGCAGTATTTT. As protein: CASSGGSTDTQYF.

The chain is built from TRBV5-6 and TRBJ2-5; D assignment may be TRBD1 or TRBD2 (5 bases each). Per the germline V gene, CDR1 is SGHDT and CDR2 is YYEEEE. The CDR3 sequence is 15 residues long. With 4 bases removed from V and 2 bases from J, the gap between germline ends came to 15 bases. The CDR3 sequence is CASSLLGPLQETQYF. As DNA, the CDR3 is TGTGCCAGCAGCCTCCTGGGACCTTTACAAGAGACCCAGTACTTC.

This clone came up a few times. The chain employs TRBV5-6 and TRBJ1-5; no clear D gene. With 0 bases removed from V and 4 bases from J, the gap between germline ends came to 2 bases. Germline V gene data show CDR1 as SGHDT and CDR2 as YYEEEE. This CDR3 comprises 12 residues. CDR3 loop: CASSLVNQPQHF. The CDR3, as DNA: TGTGCCAGCAGCTTGGTGAATCAGCCCCAGCATTTT. The full variable domain, with the rest looked up from reference TRBV5-6 and TRBJ1-5, is DAGVTQSPTHLIKTRGQQVTLRCSPKSGHDTVSWYQQALGQGPQFIFQYYEEEERQRGNFPDRFSGHQFPNYSSELNVNALLLGDSALYLCASSLVNQPQHFGDGTRLSIL.

In this sample, this clone turned up once. The chain joins TRBV6-2 or TRBV6-3 to TRBJ2-5; the D gene could be TRBD1 or TRBD2 (6 bases each). This CDR3 is built from 14 residues. V lost 2 bases and J 5 bases, leaving 12 bases between the germline ends. Germline loops: CDR1 MNHEY, CDR2 SVGEGT. CDR3 DNA: TGTGCCAGCAGTTACGGGGGCCGGGGGGAGACCCAGTACTTC. This translates into CASSYGGRGETQYF.

This clone was counted a single time. The V gene is TRBV6-5, the J gene TRBJ1-5; D remains ambiguous. The length of the CDR3 is 14 residues. Per the germline V gene, CDR1 is MNHEY and CDR2 is SVGAGI. V dropped 8 bases and J dropped 0 bases, with 11 bases sitting between them. The CDR3 DNA reads as TGTGCCAGCCGCACCGGGGATAGCAATCAGCCCCAGCATTTT. Its translation is CASRTGDSNQPQHF.

The chain combines TRBV29-1 with TRBJ1-1, with D unclear. The V end lost 5 bases, the J end lost 1 base, and 8 bases lay between the germline ends. Looked up from germline, CDR1 is SQVTM and CDR2 is ANQGSEA. The CDR3 runs 12 residues. The CDR3 protein is CSVRPSNTEAFF. The CDR3 DNA reads as TGCAGCGTTAGGCCGTCGAACACTGAAGCTTTCTTT.

CDR3 loop: CSASVGGEQYV. CDR3 DNA sequence: TGCAGTGCTAGTGTGGGGGGGGAGCAGTACGTC. V usage is TRBV20-1 and J usage is TRBJ2-7, with 7 bases that match TRBD2. The CDR3 contains 11 residues. The trim removed 3 bases at V and 7 bases at J, leaving 3 bases unmatched. CDR1 and CDR2 from the germline V gene are DFQATT and SNEGSKA (reference sequence).

The CDR3 DNA sequence: TGTGCCAGCAGCCCCCCTAGACAGGGGCTTACAAATGAGCAGTTCTTC. Amino acids: CASSPPRQGLTNEQFF. The chain carries TRBV3-1 (or the pseudogene TRBV3-2) and TRBJ2-1; 8 bases align to TRBD1. This CDR3 has 16 residues. Trimming cost V 4 bases and J 7 bases; bases outside gene matches: 12. Germline loops: CDR1 LGHDT, CDR2 YNNKEL (reference sequence).

This chain connects TRBV5-1 to TRBJ1-1; 8 bases fit TRBD1. Germline assignment: CDR1 SGHRS and CDR2 YFSETQ. With V trimmed by 2 bases and J by 5 bases, 5 bases remained unmatched. This CDR3 is 14 amino acids long. CDR3 amino acids: CASSFQGAATEAFF. CDR3 bases: TGCGCCAGCAGCTTTCAGGGGGCGGCGACTGAAGCTTTCTTT.

The chain recombines TRBV2 with TRBJ2-1, with D tentatively TRBD2 (7 bases). CDR3 size: 14 residues. Germline lookup yields CDR1 SNHLY and CDR2 FYNNEI. The V end lost 6 bases, the J end lost 2 bases, and 11 bases lay between the germline ends. CDR3 coding DNA: TGTGCCAGCAGGGGGGGGGCGGCCTACAATGAGCAGTTCTTC. It specifies CASRGGAAYNEQFF.

This CDR3 is CASSLDRGRGYGYTF. CDR3 nucleotide sequence: TGTGCCAGCAGTTTAGACAGGGGGCGTGGGTATGGCTACACCTTC. This chain uses TRBV28 with TRBJ1-2; the match to TRBD1 covers 10 bases. CDR3 length: 15 residues. Germline V lookup: CDR1 MDHEN, CDR2 SYDVKM. V shed 2 bases, J shed 5 bases, and the junction held 5 bases outside the gene matches.

V gene TRBV27 combines with J gene TRBJ1-2; D is ambiguous. The CDR3 sequence is 13 residues long. V was clipped by 3 bases and J by 0 bases, with 5 bases between them. Germline CDR1 is MNHEY and CDR2 is SMNVEV (reference sequence). The CDR3: CASSFSANYGYTF. The CDR3, as DNA: TGTGCCAGCAGTTTCTCCGCTAACTATGGCTACACCTTC.

V usage is TRBV5-5 and J usage is TRBJ2-5; 11 nucleotides agree with TRBD1. V shed 0 bases and J 5 bases; nucleotides not matched to a gene: 3. The CDR3 loop spans 15 amino acids. Germline loops: CDR1 SGHKS, CDR2 YYEKEE (reference sequence). CDR3 nucleotides: TGTGCCAGCAGCTTGGGGACAGGGGGCGGGGAGACCCAGTACTTC. Protein: CASSLGTGGGETQYF.

This sequence joins TRBV6-2 or TRBV6-3 and TRBJ1-1; TRBD1 agrees at 8 bases. Per the germline V gene, CDR1 is MNHEY and CDR2 is SVGEGT. This CDR3 spans 14 amino acids. V was pared by 5 bases and J by 0 bases, with 2 bases of the junction left unmatched. The CDR3 here is CASSNRGLNTEAFF. CDR3 nucleotides: TGTGCCAGCAGTAACAGGGGGTTGAACACTGAAGCTTTCTTT.

The CDR3: CASRSSGASDTQYF. CDR3 nucleotides: TGTGCCAGCAGGTCATCGGGGGCCTCAGATACGCAGTATTTT. The chain employs TRBV3-1 (or the pseudogene TRBV3-2) and TRBJ2-3; D may be TRBD1 or TRBD2 (6 bases each). The CDR3 covers 14 residues. CDR1 LGHDT and CDR2 YNNKEL come from the germline V gene (reference sequence). Trimming took off 6 bases at V and 4 bases at J, with 14 bases between the two ends.

This chain connects TRBV7-2 to TRBJ2-5, with unresolved D. This CDR3 is 15 amino acids long. V lost 5 bases to trimming and J lost 5 bases, with 18 bases between them. Germline values: CDR1 SGHTA, CDR2 FQGNSA. The CDR3 is CASSATFERSETQYF. Written as DNA, the CDR3 is TGTGCCAGCAGCGCTACCTTTGAAAGGTCGGAGACCCAGTACTTC.

The V gene is TRBV10-1, the J gene TRBJ2-3; D ambiguous. Trimming removed 3 bases at V and 0 bases at J, with 4 bases between. The germline gives CDR1 WNHNN, CDR2 SYGVQD (reference sequence). This CDR3 has 13 residues. CDR3 sequence reads: CASSEHSTDTQYF. The CDR3 DNA is TGCGCCAGCAGTGAACACAGCACAGATACGCAGTATTTT.

V and J are TRBV7-2 and TRBJ1-4; D may be TRBD1 (5 bases). CDR1 is SGHTA and CDR2 is FQGNSA in the germline V gene. Trimming pared 2 bases from V and 0 bases from J, leaving 10 bases between. The CDR3 spans 16 residues. CDR3 residues: CASSLSTGSTNEKLFF. CDR3 DNA: TGTGCCAGCAGCTTATCTACAGGCTCAACTAATGAAAAACTGTTTTTT.

This rearrangement joins TRBV11-2 to TRBJ1-1, with D uncertain. V lost 1 base and J 1 base, leaving 10 bases between the germline ends. Germline values: CDR1 SGHAT, CDR2 FQNNGV. This CDR3 is built from 15 residues. The chain's CDR3 is CASSLALSGNTEAFF. The CDR3 nucleotides read TGTGCCAGCAGCTTAGCCCTCTCAGGGAACACTGAAGCTTTCTTT.

This rearrangement joins TRBV10-3 to TRBJ2-7, with D perhaps TRBD2 (6 bases). V was shortened by 7 bases and J by 1 base, with 14 bases between the two germline ends. Germline assignment: CDR1 ENHRY and CDR2 SYGVKD. The CDR3 has 14 amino acids. In DNA, the CDR3 is TGTGCCATCAATCAGGCGGGGCCGTCCTACGAGCAGTACGTC. Protein: CAINQAGPSYEQYV.

This chain connects TRBV14 to TRBJ2-5; D possibly corresponds to TRBD2 (6 bases). Germline CDR1 reads SGHDN; CDR2 reads FVKESK. The CDR3 length is 15 residues. Trimming pared 4 bases from V and 5 bases from J, leaving 17 bases between. This CDR3 reads CASSPGLLRQETQYF. The CDR3 nucleotides read TGTGCCAGCAGCCCGGGACTCCTCCGGCAGGAGACCCAGTACTTC.

The chain combines TRBV7-2 with TRBJ1-5, with 7 positions matching TRBD1. This CDR3 contains 16 residues. In germline, CDR1 is SGHTA, CDR2 FQGNSA. Trimming at V came to 1 base and at J to 6 bases, leaving 9 bases not matched to a gene. Written as DNA, the CDR3 is TGTGCCAGCAGCTTAGGGTCAGGGGGGCCAGGTCAGCCCCAGCATTTT. Its protein is CASSLGSGGPGQPQHF. Using reference TRBV7-2 and TRBJ1-5 for the parts outside the CDR3, the full variable domain is GAGVSQSPSNKVTEKGKDVELRCDPISGHTALYWYRQSLGQGLEFLIYFQGNSAPDKSGLPSDRFSAERTGGSVSTLTIQRTQQEDSAVYLCASSLGSGGPGQPQHFGDGTRLSIL.

The chain has TRBV6-6 and TRBJ1-5; no clear D gene. This CDR3 spans 12 amino acids. The V gene's germline CDR1 is MNHNY and CDR2 SVGAGI (reference sequence). V lost 5 bases, J lost 3 bases, and 5 bases lay in between. CDR3 nucleotide sequence: TGTGCCAGCAGTGGCCCCAATCAGCCCCAGCATTTT. Encoded protein: CASSGPNQPQHF.

J is TRBJ1-5 and V is TRBV28, with D maybe TRBD1 (5 bases). The CDR3 spans 13 residues. The V gene's germline CDR1 is MDHEN and CDR2 SYDVKM. V shed 5 bases and J shed 2 bases, with 7 bases lying between them. The CDR3 DNA is TGTGCCAGCAGTGGGGGGGGCAATCAGCCCCAGCATTTT. Translating it yields CASSGGGNQPQHF. The complete variable domain, with remaining parts taken from reference TRBV28 and TRBJ1-5, reads DVKVTQSSRYLVKRTGEKVFLECVQDMDHENMFWYRQDPGLGLRLIYFSYDVKMKEKGDIPEGYSVSREKKERFSLILESASTNQTSMYLCASSGGGNQPQHFGDGTRLSIL.

CDR3 region: CASSQTSGGTDTQYF. CDR3 DNA sequence: TGTGCCAGCAGCCAAACTAGCGGGGGCACAGATACGCAGTATTTT. The chain recombines TRBV3-1 (or the pseudogene TRBV3-2) with TRBJ2-3, with 10 positions matching TRBD2. Germline lookup yields CDR1 LGHDT and CDR2 YNNKEL (reference sequence). V lost 2 bases, J lost 1 base, and 0 bases stayed unmatched. The CDR3 is 15 amino acids.

This clone was observed a few times. The V call is TRBV5-1, the J call TRBJ2-1, with unresolved D. Per the germline V gene, CDR1 is SGHRS and CDR2 is YFSETQ. The CDR3 extends over 13 amino acids. The V end was cut by 1 base, the J end by 4 bases, with 6 bases between. CDR3 in DNA: TGCGCCAGCAGCTTGAATGGATACAATGAGCAGTTCTTC. Translation: CASSLNGYNEQFF.

The table lists this clone with a few counts. The V call is TRBV10-1, the J call TRBJ2-5; unclear D gene. Per the germline V gene, CDR1 is WNHNN and CDR2 is SYGVQD (reference sequence). CDR3 length: 12 amino acids. V was shortened by 0 bases and J by 4 bases, with 3 bases between the two germline ends. The chain's CDR3 is CASSESRETQYF. CDR3 in DNA: TGCGCCAGCAGTGAGTCACGAGAGACCCAGTACTTC.

The rearrangement uses TRBV24-1 and TRBJ1-2; maybe TRBD1 (6 bases). The CDR3 extends over 12 amino acids. The V gene lost 3 bases and the J gene lost 5 bases, with 6 bases spanning the gap. CDR1 is KGHDR and CDR2 is SFDVKD in the germline V gene. DNA for the CDR3: TGTGCCACCAGTGATACAGGGTATGGCTACACCTTC. This codes for CATSDTGYGYTF.

The V gene is TRBV27, the J gene TRBJ1-2; the D is unclear. Trimming removed 7 bases from V and 4 bases from J, with 19 bases in between. Per the germline V gene, CDR1 is MNHEY and CDR2 is SMNVEV (reference sequence). This CDR3 is built from 15 residues. The CDR3 DNA sequence: TGTGCCAGCAAGCCGAGACAAGCAAATTTCTATGGCTACACCTTC. Translating gives CASKPRQANFYGYTF.

This clone was picked up a small number of times. The chain has TRBV27 and TRBJ1-2; 9 bases line up with TRBD1. The germline CDR1 and CDR2 sequences are MNHEY and SMNVEV (reference sequence). V lost 5 bases and J lost 9; bases outside the gene matches: 7. The CDR3 loop spans 13 amino acids. The DNA of the CDR3 is TGTGCCAGCAGTCCGGGACAGGGTGGTAGCTACACCTTC. It specifies CASSPGQGGSYTF.